Below are 8 T cell receptor beta chains sequenced from a single sample in a study of T cell repertoires in cytomegalovirus infection. TCRdb used MiXCR to reprocess the reads, holding one entry per CDR3 protein. The repertoire consists of 300,000 to 450,000 distinct CDR3 sequences, with 15% to 20% occurring once and the leading ten covering approximately 10%. Sequenced material: PBMCs. These receptors all come from a human donor in good health (CMV status not recorded). Some clones in this sample may be carry-over from other donors' samples.

V gene TRBV19 combines with J gene TRBJ1-1; 7 positions match TRBD1. Germline CDR1 is LNHDA and CDR2 is SQIVND (reference sequence). The CDR3 has 14 amino acids. Trimming cost V 2 bases and J 0 bases; bases outside gene matches: 0. The CDR3 nucleotides are TGTGCCAGTAGTATAACAGGGGTGAACACTGAAGCTTTCTTT. Protein product: CASSITGVNTEAFF.

This clonotype appeared many times. The chain recombines TRBV7-8 with TRBJ2-1; the D is unclear. Germline CDR1 reads SGHVS; CDR2 reads FQNEAQ. The CDR3 runs to 12 residues. Trimming removed 2 bases at V and 7 bases at J, with 6 bases between. The CDR3 loop reads CASSLSENEQFF. The CDR3 bases are TGTGCCAGCAGCTTATCGGAGAATGAGCAGTTCTTC. The full variable domain, its missing parts supplied by reference TRBV7-8 and TRBJ2-1, is GAGVSQSPRYKVAKRGQDVALRCDPISGHVSLFWYQQALGQGPEFLTYFQNEAQLDKSGLPSDRFFAERPEGSVSTLKIQRTQQEDSAVYLCASSLSENEQFFGPGTRLTVL.

This clonotype was counted many times. The chain links TRBV7-2 to TRBJ2-7; 8 bases are shared with TRBD1. This CDR3 has 14 amino acids. Per germline, CDR1 SGHTA and CDR2 FQGNSA. Trimming cost V 5 bases and J 3 bases; bases outside gene matches: 6. The CDR3, as DNA: TGTGCCAGCAGCCGTGGAACAGGGGGCTACGAGCAGTACTTC. Translated, it gives CASSRGTGGYEQYF.

J is TRBJ2-3 and V is TRBV20-1; D is perhaps TRBD1 (5 bases). V was pared by 5 bases and J by 0 bases, with 9 bases between. The germline V gene encodes CDR1 DFQATT and CDR2 SNEGSKA (reference sequence). The CDR3 sequence is 13 residues long. The CDR3, as DNA: TGCAGTGCTCTCAAGGGGAGCACAGATACGCAGTATTTT. Translating it yields CSALKGSTDTQYF.

The chain couples TRBV27 to TRBJ2-5; D unresolved. This CDR3 has 13 amino acids. V gave up 8 bases and J gave up 6 bases, with 16 bases separating them. Germline-derived CDR1 and CDR2 are MNHEY and SMNVEV (reference sequence). CDR3 sequence reads: CASSSAALQTQYF. Here the CDR3 DNA reads TGTGCCAGCTCCTCAGCAGCCTTACAGACCCAGTACTTC.

This clonotype was seen repeatedly, ten times or more. This chain links TRBV5-5 with TRBJ1-2, with a tentative D call TRBD1 (5 bases). Germline CDR1 reads SGHKS; CDR2 reads YYEKEE (reference sequence). The length of the CDR3 is 15 residues. The germline V and J ends were trimmed by 4 bases and 7 bases, with 20 bases remaining between them. The CDR3 reads CASSQGETVVGGYTF. The CDR3 nucleotides read TGTGCCAGCAGCCAAGGGGAGACAGTGGTCGGTGGCTACACCTTC.

The DNA for the CDR3 is TGTGCCAGCAGGGACCCCCGACAGACCTACGAGCAGTACTTC. Translated, it gives CASRDPRQTYEQYF. The chain uses TRBV6-8 and TRBJ2-7; D may be TRBD1 (5 bases). V was clipped by 6 bases and J by 2 bases, with 14 bases between them. The CDR3 is 14 residues long. Per the germline V gene, CDR1 is MNHGY and CDR2 is SAAAGT.

V usage is TRBV9 and J usage is TRBJ2-1; TRBD2 agrees at 7 bases. V lost 0 bases, J lost 4 bases, and 4 bases stayed unmatched. Germline V CDR1 and CDR2: SGDLS, YYNGEE. The CDR3 has 15 residues. The chain's CDR3 is CASSVGGSQYNEQFF. CDR3 coding DNA: TGTGCCAGCAGCGTAGGCGGGAGCCAGTACAATGAGCAGTTCTTC.